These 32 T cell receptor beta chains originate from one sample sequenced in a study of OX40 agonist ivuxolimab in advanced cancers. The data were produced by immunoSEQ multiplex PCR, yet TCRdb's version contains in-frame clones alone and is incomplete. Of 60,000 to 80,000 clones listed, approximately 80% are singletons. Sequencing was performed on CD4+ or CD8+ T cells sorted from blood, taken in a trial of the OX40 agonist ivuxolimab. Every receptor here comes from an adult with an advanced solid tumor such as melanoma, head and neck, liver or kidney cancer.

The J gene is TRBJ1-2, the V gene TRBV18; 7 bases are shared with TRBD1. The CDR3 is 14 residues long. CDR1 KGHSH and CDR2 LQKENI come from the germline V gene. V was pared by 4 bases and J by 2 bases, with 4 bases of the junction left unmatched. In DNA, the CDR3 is TGTGCCAGCTCACTCCAGGGGGGGAACTATGGCTACACCTTC. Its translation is CASSLQGGNYGYTF.

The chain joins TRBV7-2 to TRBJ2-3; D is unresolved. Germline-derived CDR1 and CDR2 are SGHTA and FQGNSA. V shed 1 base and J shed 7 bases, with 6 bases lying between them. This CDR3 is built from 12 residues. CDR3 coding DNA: TGTGCCAGCAGCTTAGTGGGCAATACGCAGTATTTT. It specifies CASSLVGNTQYF.

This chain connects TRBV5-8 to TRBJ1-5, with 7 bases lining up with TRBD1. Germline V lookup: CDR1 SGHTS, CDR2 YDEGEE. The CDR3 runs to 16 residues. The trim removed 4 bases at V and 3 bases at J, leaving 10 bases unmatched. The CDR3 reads CASSRTTGYVNQPQHF. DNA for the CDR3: TGTGCCAGCAGCCGAACGACAGGGTATGTCAATCAGCCCCAGCATTTT.

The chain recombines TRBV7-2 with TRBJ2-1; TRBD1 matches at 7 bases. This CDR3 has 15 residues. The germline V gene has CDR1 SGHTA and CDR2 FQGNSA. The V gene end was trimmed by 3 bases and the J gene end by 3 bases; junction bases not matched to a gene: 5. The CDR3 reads CASSLRQGSYNEQFF. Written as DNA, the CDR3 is TGTGCCAGCAGCTTGCGACAGGGTAGCTACAATGAGCAGTTCTTC.

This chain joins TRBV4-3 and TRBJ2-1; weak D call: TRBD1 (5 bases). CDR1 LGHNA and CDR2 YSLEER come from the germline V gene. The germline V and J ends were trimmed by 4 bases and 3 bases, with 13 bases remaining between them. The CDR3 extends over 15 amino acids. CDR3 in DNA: TGCGCCAGCAGCCGACAGATATTGGGCTACAATGAGCAGTTCTTC. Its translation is CASSRQILGYNEQFF.

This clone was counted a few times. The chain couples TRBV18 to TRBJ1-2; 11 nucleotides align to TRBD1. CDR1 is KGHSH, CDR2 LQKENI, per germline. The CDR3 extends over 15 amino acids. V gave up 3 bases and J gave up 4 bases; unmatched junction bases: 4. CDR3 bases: TGTGCCAGCTCACCCGCCGGGACAGGGGGCTATGGCTACACCTTC. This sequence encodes CASSPAGTGGYGYTF.

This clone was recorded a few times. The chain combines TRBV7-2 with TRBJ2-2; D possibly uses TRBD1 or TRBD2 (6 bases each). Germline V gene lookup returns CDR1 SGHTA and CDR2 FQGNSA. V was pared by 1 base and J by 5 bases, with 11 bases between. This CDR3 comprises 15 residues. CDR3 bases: TGTGCCAGCAGCTTAGTCCCGGGGGCAACCGGGGAGCTGTTTTTT. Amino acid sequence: CASSLVPGATGELFF. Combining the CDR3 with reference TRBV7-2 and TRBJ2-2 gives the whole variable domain GAGVSQSPSNKVTEKGKDVELRCDPISGHTALYWYRQSLGQGLEFLIYFQGNSAPDKSGLPSDRFSAERTGGSVSTLTIQRTQQEDSAVYLCASSLVPGATGELFFGEGSRLTVL.

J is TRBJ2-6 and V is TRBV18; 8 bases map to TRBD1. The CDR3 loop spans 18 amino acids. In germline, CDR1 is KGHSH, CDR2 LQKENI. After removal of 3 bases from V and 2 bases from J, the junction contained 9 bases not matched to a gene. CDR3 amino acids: CASSPRTGTSPGANVLTF. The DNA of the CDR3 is TGTGCCAGCTCACCCCGGACAGGGACAAGCCCTGGGGCCAACGTCCTGACTTTC.

The CDR3 region is CASSGSSSGANVLTF. For the CDR3, the DNA is TGTGCCAGCAGCGGCAGTAGCTCTGGGGCCAACGTCCTGACTTTC. The rearrangement uses TRBV11-3 and TRBJ2-6; D is unclear. This CDR3 region has 15 residues. V was clipped by 5 bases and J by 0 bases, with 8 bases between them. Per germline, CDR1 SGHNT and CDR2 YENEEA.

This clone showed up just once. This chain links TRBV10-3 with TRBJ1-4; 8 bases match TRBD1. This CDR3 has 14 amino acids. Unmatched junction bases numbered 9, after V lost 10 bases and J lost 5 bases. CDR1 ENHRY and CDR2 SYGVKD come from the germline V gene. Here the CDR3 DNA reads TGTGCCACTCAACCGGACAGGGAAAATGAAAAACTGTTTTTT. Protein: CATQPDRENEKLFF.

The DNA of the CDR3 is TGTGCCAGCAGTTACGGTCGCAGGGGGACCTACGAGCAGTACTTC. It specifies CASSYGRRGTYEQYF. The V gene is TRBV6-5, the J gene TRBJ2-7; 7 nucleotides match TRBD1. From germline, CDR1 is MNHEY and CDR2 SVGAGI. This CDR3 is 15 amino acids long. The ends lost 2 bases at V and 2 bases at J; junction bases unmatched: 6.

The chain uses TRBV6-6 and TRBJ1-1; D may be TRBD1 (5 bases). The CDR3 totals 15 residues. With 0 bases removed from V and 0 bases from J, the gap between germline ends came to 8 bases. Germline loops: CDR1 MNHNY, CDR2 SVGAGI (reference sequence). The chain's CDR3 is CASSYSNRMNTEAFF. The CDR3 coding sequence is TGTGCCAGCAGTTACTCGAACAGGATGAACACTGAAGCTTTCTTT.

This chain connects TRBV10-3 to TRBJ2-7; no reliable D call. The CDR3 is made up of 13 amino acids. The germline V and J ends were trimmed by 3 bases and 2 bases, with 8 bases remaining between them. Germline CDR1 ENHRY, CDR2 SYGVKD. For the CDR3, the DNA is TGTGCCATCAGTGACGACGGACCCTACGAGCAGTACTTC. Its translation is CAISDDGPYEQYF.

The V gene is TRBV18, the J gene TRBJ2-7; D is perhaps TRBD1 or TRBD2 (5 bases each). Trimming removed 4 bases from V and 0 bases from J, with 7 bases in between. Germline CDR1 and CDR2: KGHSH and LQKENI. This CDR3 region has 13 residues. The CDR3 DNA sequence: TGTGCCAGCTCACTGGGGACCTCCTACGAGCAGTACTTC. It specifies CASSLGTSYEQYF.

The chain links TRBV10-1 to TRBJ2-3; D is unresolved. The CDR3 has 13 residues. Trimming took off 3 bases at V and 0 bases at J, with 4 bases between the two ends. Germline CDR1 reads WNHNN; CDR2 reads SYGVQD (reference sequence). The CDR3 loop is CASSDASTDTQYF. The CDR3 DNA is TGCGCCAGCAGTGATGCCAGCACAGATACGCAGTATTTT.

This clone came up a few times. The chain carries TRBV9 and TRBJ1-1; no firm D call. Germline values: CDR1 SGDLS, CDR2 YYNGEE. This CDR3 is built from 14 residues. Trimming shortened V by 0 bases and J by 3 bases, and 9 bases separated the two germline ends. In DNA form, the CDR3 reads TGTGCCAGCAGCGTAGGAGGGCGGGACACTGAAGCTTTCTTT. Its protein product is CASSVGGRDTEAFF.

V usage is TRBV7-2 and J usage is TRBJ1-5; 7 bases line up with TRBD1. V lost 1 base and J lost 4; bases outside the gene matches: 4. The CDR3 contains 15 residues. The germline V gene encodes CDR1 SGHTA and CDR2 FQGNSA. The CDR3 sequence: CASSLVGRGNQPQHF. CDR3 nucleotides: TGTGCCAGCAGCTTAGTGGGCAGGGGGAATCAGCCCCAGCATTTT. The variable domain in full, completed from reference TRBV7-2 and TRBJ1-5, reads GAGVSQSPSNKVTEKGKDVELRCDPISGHTALYWYRQSLGQGLEFLIYFQGNSAPDKSGLPSDRFSAERTGGSVSTLTIQRTQQEDSAVYLCASSLVGRGNQPQHFGDGTRLSIL.

The CDR3 here is CASSLLGQTNQPQHF. The CDR3 region has the DNA TGTGCCAGTAGTCTTCTTGGACAGACTAATCAGCCCCAGCATTTT. V gene TRBV19 combines with J gene TRBJ1-5, with a possible D match to TRBD1 (6 bases). V lost 5 bases and J 4 bases, leaving 15 bases between the germline ends. The CDR3 totals 15 residues. Germline V CDR1 and CDR2: LNHDA, SQIVND (reference sequence).

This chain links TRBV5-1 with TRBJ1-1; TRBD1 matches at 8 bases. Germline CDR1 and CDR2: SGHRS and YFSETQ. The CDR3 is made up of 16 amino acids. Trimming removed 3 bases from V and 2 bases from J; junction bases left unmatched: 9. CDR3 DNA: TGCGCCAGCAGCTCGCAGGGGGCCCTCACTAACACTGAAGCTTTCTTT. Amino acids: CASSSQGALTNTEAFF.

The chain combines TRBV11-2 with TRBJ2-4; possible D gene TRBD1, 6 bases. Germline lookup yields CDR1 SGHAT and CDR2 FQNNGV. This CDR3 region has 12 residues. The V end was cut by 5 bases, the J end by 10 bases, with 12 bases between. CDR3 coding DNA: TGTGCCAGCAGCCCCCGGACAGAAATTCAGTACTTC. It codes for CASSPRTEIQYF.

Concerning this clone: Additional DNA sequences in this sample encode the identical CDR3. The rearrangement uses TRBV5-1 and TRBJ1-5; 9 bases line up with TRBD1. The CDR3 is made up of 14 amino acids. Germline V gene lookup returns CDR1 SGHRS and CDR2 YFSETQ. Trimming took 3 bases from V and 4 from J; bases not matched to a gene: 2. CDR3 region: CASSSGQGNQPQHF. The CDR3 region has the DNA TGCGCCAGCAGCTCAGGACAGGGGAATCAGCCCCAGCATTTT.

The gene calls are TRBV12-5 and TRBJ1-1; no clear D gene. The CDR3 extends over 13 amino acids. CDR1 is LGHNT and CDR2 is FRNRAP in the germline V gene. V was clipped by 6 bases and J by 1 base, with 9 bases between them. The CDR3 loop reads CASGIRENTEAFF. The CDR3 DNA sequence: TGTGCTAGTGGCATCCGGGAGAACACTGAAGCTTTCTTT.

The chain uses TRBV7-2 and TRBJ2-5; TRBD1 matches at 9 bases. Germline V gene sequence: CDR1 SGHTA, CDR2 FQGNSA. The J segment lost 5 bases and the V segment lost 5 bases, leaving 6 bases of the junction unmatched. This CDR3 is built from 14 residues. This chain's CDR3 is CASSPDRGWETQYF. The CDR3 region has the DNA TGTGCCAGCAGCCCGGACAGGGGTTGGGAGACCCAGTACTTC. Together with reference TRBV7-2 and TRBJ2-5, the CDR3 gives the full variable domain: GAGVSQSPSNKVTEKGKDVELRCDPISGHTALYWYRQSLGQGLEFLIYFQGNSAPDKSGLPSDRFSAERTGGSVSTLTIQRTQQEDSAVYLCASSPDRGWETQYFGPGTRLLVL.

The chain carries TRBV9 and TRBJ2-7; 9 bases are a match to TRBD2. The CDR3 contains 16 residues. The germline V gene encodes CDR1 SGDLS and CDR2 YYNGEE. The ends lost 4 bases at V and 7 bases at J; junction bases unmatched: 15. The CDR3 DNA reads TGTGCCAGCAGCCTTCGGAGGGAAGCGGGGGGAGGGGAGCAGTACTTC. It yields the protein CASSLRREAGGGEQYF.

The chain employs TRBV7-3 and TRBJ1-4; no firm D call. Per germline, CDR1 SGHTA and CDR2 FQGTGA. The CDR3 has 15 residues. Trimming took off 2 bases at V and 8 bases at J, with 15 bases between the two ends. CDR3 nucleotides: TGTGCCAGCAGCTTAGTGGCAGGTCCGGGGGAAAAACTGTTTTTT. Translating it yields CASSLVAGPGEKLFF. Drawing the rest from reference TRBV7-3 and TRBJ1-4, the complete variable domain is GAGVSQTPSNKVTEKGKYVELRCDPISGHTALYWYRQSLGQGPEFLIYFQGTGAADDSGLPNDRFFAVRPEGSVSTLKIQRTERGDSAVYLCASSLVAGPGEKLFFGSGTQLSVL.

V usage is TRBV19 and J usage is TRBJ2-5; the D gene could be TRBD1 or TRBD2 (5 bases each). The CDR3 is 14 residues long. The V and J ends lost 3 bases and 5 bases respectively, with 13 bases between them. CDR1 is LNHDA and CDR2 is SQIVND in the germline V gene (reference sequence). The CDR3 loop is CASSIKGWGETQYF. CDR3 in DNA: TGTGCCAGTAGTATCAAGGGGTGGGGGGAGACCCAGTACTTC.

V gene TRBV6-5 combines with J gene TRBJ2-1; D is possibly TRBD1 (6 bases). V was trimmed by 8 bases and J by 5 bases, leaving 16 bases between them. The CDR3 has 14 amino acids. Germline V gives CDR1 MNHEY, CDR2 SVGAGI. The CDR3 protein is CASHFGQLNNEQFF. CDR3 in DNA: TGTGCCAGCCACTTCGGACAGTTAAACAATGAGCAGTTCTTC.

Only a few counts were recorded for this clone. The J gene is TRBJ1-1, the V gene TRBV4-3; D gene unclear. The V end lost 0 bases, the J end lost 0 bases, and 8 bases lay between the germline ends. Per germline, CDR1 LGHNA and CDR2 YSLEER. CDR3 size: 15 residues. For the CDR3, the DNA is TGCGCCAGCAGCCAAGACAGGCAAATGAACACTGAAGCTTTCTTT. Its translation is CASSQDRQMNTEAFF.

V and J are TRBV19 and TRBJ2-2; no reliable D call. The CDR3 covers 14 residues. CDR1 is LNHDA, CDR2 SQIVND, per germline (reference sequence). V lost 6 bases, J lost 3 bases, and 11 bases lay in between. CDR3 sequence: CASSSPWDTGELFF. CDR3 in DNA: TGTGCCAGTAGCTCCCCTTGGGACACCGGGGAGCTGTTTTTT.

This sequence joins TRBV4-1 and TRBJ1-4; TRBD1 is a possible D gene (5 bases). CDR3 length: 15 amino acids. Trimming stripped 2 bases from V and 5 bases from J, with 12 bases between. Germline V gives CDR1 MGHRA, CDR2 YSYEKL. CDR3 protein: CASSQTPAGNEKLFF. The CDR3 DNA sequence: TGCGCCAGCAGCCAAACCCCCGCAGGGAATGAAAAACTGTTTTTT.

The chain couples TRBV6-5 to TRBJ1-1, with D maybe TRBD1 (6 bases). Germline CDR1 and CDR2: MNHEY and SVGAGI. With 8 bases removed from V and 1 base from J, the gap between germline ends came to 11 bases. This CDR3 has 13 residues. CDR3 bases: TGTGCCAGCCACCGGACAGAGAACACTGAAGCTTTCTTT. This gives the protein CASHRTENTEAFF.

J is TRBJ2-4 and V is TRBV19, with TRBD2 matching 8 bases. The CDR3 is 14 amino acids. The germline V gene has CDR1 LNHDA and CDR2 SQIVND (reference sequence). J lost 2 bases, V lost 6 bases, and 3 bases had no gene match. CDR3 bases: TGTGCCAGTAGGTTAGCGGGGACCAAAAACATTCAGTACTTC. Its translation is CASRLAGTKNIQYF.